The 32 T cell receptor beta chains below come from one sample, sequenced in a study of T cell repertoires in cytomegalovirus infection. A single record per CDR3 protein comes from TCRdb applying MiXCR to the reads. The sample holds around 530,000 distinct CDR3 sequences, 16% seen once. Material: CD8+ T cells from PBMCs. Source of these receptors: a human donor in good health (CMV status not recorded). Some clones in this sample may be carry-over from other donors' samples.

This chain connects TRBV20-1 to TRBJ1-2; 12 bases match TRBD1. Germline V gives CDR1 DFQATT, CDR2 SNEGSKA (reference sequence). The CDR3 has 13 amino acids. V was pared by 1 base and J by 7 bases, with 1 base of the junction left unmatched. The CDR3 loop is CSARGDRGLGYTF. CDR3 nucleotides: TGCAGTGCTAGAGGGGACAGGGGGCTTGGCTACACCTTC.

This clonotype came up many times. The chain uses TRBV7-9 and TRBJ1-3; the D gene is possibly TRBD1 (6 bases). CDR1 and CDR2 from the germline V gene are SEHNR and FQNEAQ (reference sequence). This CDR3 region has 12 residues. Here the CDR3 reads CSGGVSGNTIYF. CDR3 nucleotide sequence: TGTAGCGGGGGCGTATCTGGAAACACCATATATTTT.

The V call is TRBV15, the J call TRBJ2-1; the match to TRBD2 covers 14 bases. V shed 5 bases, J shed 4 bases, and the junction held 10 bases outside the gene matches. The CDR3 spans 18 residues. Germline V gene data show CDR1 as LNHNV and CDR2 as YYDKDF (reference sequence). This CDR3 is CATSSSGTSGGAYNEQFF. CDR3 in DNA: TGTGCCACCAGCTCCTCCGGGACTAGCGGGGGAGCTTACAATGAGCAGTTCTTC.

The chain employs TRBV6-5 and TRBJ1-6; D might be TRBD1 (5 bases). Trimming stripped 5 bases from V and 4 bases from J, with 15 bases between. The CDR3 loop spans 16 amino acids. CDR1 and CDR2 from the germline V gene are MNHEY and SVGAGI. Written as DNA, the CDR3 is TGTGCCAGCAGTCTCAGTACGGCAGGGTATAATTCACCCCTCCACTTT. Translation gives CASSLSTAGYNSPLHF.

This clonotype was counted between two and nine times. The chain joins TRBV28 to TRBJ2-5; no definite D call. V was pared by 2 bases and J by 5 bases, with 12 bases between. The CDR3 covers 14 residues. Germline V gene sequence: CDR1 MDHEN, CDR2 SYDVKM. CDR3 sequence (DNA): TGTGCCAGCAGTTTAGAAATAGTCGGGGAGACCCAGTACTTC. Translated: CASSLEIVGETQYF.

This clonotype was observed a handful of times. The chain links TRBV2 to TRBJ2-3, with D possibly matching TRBD2 (5 bases). CDR3 length: 15 residues. V was cut by 5 bases and J by 9 bases, with 21 bases left in between. Germline V CDR1 and CDR2: SNHLY, FYNNEI. The CDR3 nucleotides read TGTGCCAGCAGTTCCCCGAGGGCCGCCCGGACCACGCAGTATTTT. Its protein is CASSSPRAARTTQYF.

This clonotype was detected only a few times. The chain couples TRBV7-4 to TRBJ1-1; D is unresolved. Germline V gene data show CDR1 as SGHVT and CDR2 as SQSDAQ. This CDR3 comprises 15 residues. With 2 bases removed from V and 3 bases from J, the gap between germline ends came to 13 bases. The CDR3, as DNA: TGTGCCAGCAGCTTAAGTGTCGGATTGGACACTGAAGCTTTCTTT. Amino acids: CASSLSVGLDTEAFF.

This chain uses TRBV13 with TRBJ1-1, with a weak D call TRBD1 (6 bases). Germline V gene sequence: CDR1 PRHDT, CDR2 FYEKMQ (reference sequence). This CDR3 comprises 13 residues. V lost 4 bases and J lost 11, with 17 bases in between. For the CDR3, the DNA is TGTGCCAGCAGCTACTCCCTCGAGGGGGGGGCTTTCTTT. Residues: CASSYSLEGGAFF.

The J gene is TRBJ1-1, the V gene TRBV20-1; D is uncertain. The germline CDR1 and CDR2 sequences are DFQATT and SNEGSKA (reference sequence). Trimming pared 1 base from V and 0 bases from J, leaving 9 bases between. This CDR3 is built from 14 residues. The DNA of the CDR3 is TGCAGTGCTAGAGTGCGGACCATGAACACTGAAGCTTTCTTT. Protein product: CSARVRTMNTEAFF.

This clonotype was detected ten times or more. The chain recombines TRBV7-2 with TRBJ1-2; TRBD1 aligns across 7 bases. J was trimmed by 0 bases and V by 5 bases; bases with no gene match: 12. There are 17 residues in the CDR3. Per the germline V gene, CDR1 is SGHTA and CDR2 is FQGNSA. CDR3 protein: CASSQTRTTGANYGYTF. For the CDR3, the DNA is TGTGCCAGCAGCCAAACAAGGACCACAGGGGCTAACTATGGCTACACCTTC.

This sequence joins TRBV10-2 and TRBJ2-7; 7 bases are shared with TRBD2. The CDR3 is 13 residues long. The ends lost 8 bases at V and 4 bases at J; junction bases unmatched: 8. Germline V gene data show CDR1 as WSHSY and CDR2 as SAAADI. CDR3 bases: TGCGCCAGCGCTTTTGGCGGGGGTTACGAGCAGTACTTC. Translating it yields CASAFGGGYEQYF.

On this clonotype: Germline is not matched at one junction end, which may reflect a read error. The genes are TRBV20-1 and TRBJ2-1; TRBD2 might be the D (5 bases). The CDR3 covers 14 residues. The germline V gene encodes CDR1 DFQATT and CDR2 SNEGSKA (reference sequence). The DNA for the CDR3 is TGCAGTGCCCAAGGGAGTAGGATTGACTGGAGCCCGGACTTC. Its protein product is CSAQGSRIDWSPDF.

This clonotype has a handful of counts. This chain uses TRBV13 with TRBJ2-5, with TRBD1 matching 9 bases. This CDR3 spans 14 amino acids. V was pared by 4 bases and J by 3 bases, with 3 bases of the junction left unmatched. CDR1 is PRHDT and CDR2 is FYEKMQ in the germline V gene (reference sequence). CDR3: CASSYRGLEETQYF. CDR3 DNA: TGTGCCAGCAGCTACAGGGGGCTTGAAGAGACCCAGTACTTC.

The sample holds many counts of this clonotype. The V gene is TRBV7-6, the J gene TRBJ2-7, with 11 nucleotides matching TRBD2. Germline CDR1 SGHVS, CDR2 FNYEAQ. The CDR3 runs 16 residues. V shed 1 base and J 0 bases; nucleotides not matched to a gene: 2. The CDR3 nucleotides are TGTGCCAGCAGCTTAGAGACTAGCGGGGCCTCCTACGAGCAGTACTTC. It specifies CASSLETSGASYEQYF.

This clonotype was seen at least ten times. V is TRBV27 and J is TRBJ1-5; the D gene is possibly TRBD1 (6 bases). The CDR3 contains 14 residues. Germline V lookup: CDR1 MNHEY, CDR2 SMNVEV (reference sequence). V shed 5 bases and J shed 14 bases, with 22 bases lying between them. The CDR3 sequence: CASSPGAGDAPEHF. CDR3 nucleotides: TGTGCCAGCAGTCCCGGGGCAGGGGATGCCCCTGAGCATTTT.

This clonotype occurred many times. The chain combines TRBV24-1 with TRBJ2-3; either TRBD1 or TRBD2 may supply D (5 bases each). V was cut by 2 bases and J by 1 base, with 12 bases left in between. This CDR3 comprises 16 residues. Germline V gene data show CDR1 as KGHDR and CDR2 as SFDVKD. DNA for the CDR3: TGTGCCACCAGTGATTCCCCCGGGACGGGCACAGATACGCAGTATTTT. As protein: CATSDSPGTGTDTQYF.

Many counts were recorded for this clonotype. The rearrangement joins TRBV12-3 or TRBV12-4 to TRBJ1-2; tentatively, D is TRBD1 (6 bases). Trimming took off 3 bases at V and 8 bases at J, with 16 bases between the two ends. This CDR3 is built from 14 residues. CDR3 amino acids: CASSFGPGARGYTF. As DNA, the CDR3 is TGTGCCAGCAGTTTCGGTCCAGGGGCGAGAGGCTACACCTTC.

The gene calls are TRBV5-1 and TRBJ1-5; no reliable D call. Germline-derived CDR1 and CDR2 are SGHRS and YFSETQ. V shed 5 bases and J shed 1 base, with 7 bases lying between them. This CDR3 comprises 13 residues. As DNA, the CDR3 is TGCGCCAGCAGGACGGAGAGCAATCAGCCCCAGCATTTT. Translating gives CASRTESNQPQHF. Full variable domain (missing parts from reference TRBV5-1 and TRBJ1-5): KAGVTQTPRYLIKTRGQQVTLSCSPISGHRSVSWYQQTPGQGLQFLFEYFSETQRNKGNFPGRFSGRQFSNSRSEMNVSTLELGDSALYLCASRTESNQPQHFGDGTRLSIL.

A single count supports this clonotype. The chain is built from TRBV24-1 and TRBJ2-1; 8 bases fit TRBD1. This CDR3 comprises 16 residues. Germline V lookup: CDR1 KGHDR, CDR2 SFDVKD. The ends lost 4 bases at V and 0 bases at J; junction bases unmatched: 4. CDR3 in DNA: TGTGCCACCAGTGACCCTGGACAGGGCTCCTACAATGAGCAGTTCTTC. Its translation is CATSDPGQGSYNEQFF.

This clonotype came up many times. CDR3 bases: TGTGCCAGCAGCCCCGCATCGGGGCGCGAGCAGTACTTC. Its protein is CASSPASGREQYF. The genes are TRBV7-6 and TRBJ2-7, with D tentatively TRBD1 or TRBD2 (5 bases each). Germline values: CDR1 SGHVS, CDR2 FNYEAQ. V lost 5 bases to trimming and J lost 6 bases, with 14 bases between them. The CDR3 loop spans 13 amino acids.

This clonotype has only a few counts. The CDR3 DNA reads as TGCGCCAGCAGCCAAGTTTTCGGGGAGGCCTACGAGCAGTACTTC. It translates to CASSQVFGEAYEQYF. This rearrangement joins TRBV4-1 to TRBJ2-7, with D tentatively TRBD2 (6 bases). Per the germline V gene, CDR1 is MGHRA and CDR2 is YSYEKL. The CDR3 sequence is 15 residues long. Trimming pared 1 base from V and 2 bases from J, leaving 12 bases between.

This clonotype was found many times. The chain links TRBV5-1 to TRBJ2-1, with 12 bases lining up with TRBD2. Germline CDR1 is SGHRS and CDR2 is YFSETQ. V lost 4 bases and J lost 0; bases outside the gene matches: 8. This CDR3 region has 18 residues. Written as DNA, the CDR3 is TGCGCCAGCAGCCTCAGACTAGCGGGAGTCGGCTCCTACAATGAGCAGTTCTTC. It is translated as CASSLRLAGVGSYNEQFF. Based on the CDR3 plus reference TRBV5-1 and TRBJ2-1, the full variable domain is KAGVTQTPRYLIKTRGQQVTLSCSPISGHRSVSWYQQTPGQGLQFLFEYFSETQRNKGNFPGRFSGRQFSNSRSEMNVSTLELGDSALYLCASSLRLAGVGSYNEQFFGPGTRLTVL.

In its sample, this clonotype was seen a few times. Here the CDR3 reads CATSRDPQRSSTDTQYF. The CDR3 coding sequence is TGTGCCACCAGCAGAGACCCCCAGCGTTCTAGCACAGATACGCAGTATTTT. The chain uses TRBV15 and TRBJ2-3, with D unclear. This CDR3 comprises 17 residues. V dropped 0 bases and J dropped 0 bases, with 13 bases sitting between them. Per germline, CDR1 LNHNV and CDR2 YYDKDF (reference sequence). Full variable domain (remainder filled in from reference TRBV15 and TRBJ2-3): DAMVIQNPRYQVTQFGKPVTLSCSQTLNHNVMYWYQQKSSQAPKLLFHYYDKDFNNEADTPDNFQSRRPNTSFCFLDIRSPGLGDTAMYLCATSRDPQRSSTDTQYFGPGTRLTVL.

This clonotype was recorded many times. Here the CDR3 reads CASSHDRLNTEAFF. In DNA, the CDR3 is TGTGCCAGCAGTCACGACAGGCTGAACACTGAAGCTTTCTTT. This rearrangement joins TRBV12-3 or TRBV12-4 to TRBJ1-1, with a tentative D call TRBD1 (6 bases). With 5 bases removed from V and 0 bases from J, the gap between germline ends came to 10 bases. The CDR3 length is 14 residues.

This chain connects TRBV27 to TRBJ2-7; TRBD2 matches 11 bases. CDR1 and CDR2 (germline): MNHEY, SMNVEV (reference sequence). This CDR3 is 16 amino acids long. V lost 5 bases and J lost 4; bases outside the gene matches: 10. The CDR3 protein is CASSPPRLAGRYEQYF. In nucleotides, the CDR3 is TGTGCCAGCAGTCCTCCCCGACTAGCGGGGAGGTACGAGCAGTACTTC.

This clonotype was detected many times. The CDR3 nucleotides read TGTGCCAGCAGCCTGACAGGGGACGAGCAGTACTTC. It yields the protein CASSLTGDEQYF. This sequence joins TRBV7-9 and TRBJ2-7; 8 bases align to TRBD1. The CDR3 extends over 12 amino acids. The J segment lost 5 bases and the V segment lost 5 bases, leaving 2 bases of the junction unmatched. CDR1 SEHNR and CDR2 FQNEAQ come from the germline V gene (reference sequence).

This clonotype was seen repeatedly, ten times or more. The chain couples TRBV7-2 to TRBJ1-1, with D possibly matching TRBD1 (6 bases). V lost 2 bases and J 5 bases, leaving 12 bases between the germline ends. Germline CDR1 SGHTA, CDR2 FQGNSA. The CDR3 totals 14 residues. The CDR3 sequence: CASSLRHRETEAFF. Written as DNA, the CDR3 is TGTGCCAGCAGCTTAAGGCACAGGGAAACTGAAGCTTTCTTT.

This clonotype was detected a few times. The rearrangement links TRBV7-8 to TRBJ2-2; D call uncertain. This CDR3 has 17 amino acids. The V and J ends lost 3 bases and 2 bases respectively, with 16 bases between them. Germline-derived CDR1 and CDR2 are SGHVS and FQNEAQ. The CDR3 region is CASSFPKTHANTGELFF. The CDR3 DNA reads as TGTGCCAGCAGCTTCCCCAAGACCCATGCCAACACCGGGGAGCTGTTTTTT.

This clonotype was observed a few times. The chain links TRBV29-1 to TRBJ2-2, with 9 nucleotides matching TRBD2. Trimming removed 0 bases from V and 7 bases from J; junction bases left unmatched: 12. The CDR3 covers 17 residues. From germline, CDR1 is SQVTM and CDR2 ANQGSEA. The CDR3 here is CSVEDYEASGVGGELFF. For the CDR3, the DNA is TGCAGCGTTGAAGATTACGAGGCTAGCGGGGTAGGCGGGGAGCTGTTTTTT.

Relative to its sample, this clonotype is large. The V gene is TRBV7-9, the J gene TRBJ1-1; no firm D call. V was cut by 5 bases and J by 6 bases, with 13 bases left in between. Germline V gene sequence: CDR1 SEHNR, CDR2 FQNEAQ (reference sequence). The length of the CDR3 is 13 residues. DNA of the CDR3: TGTGCCAGCAGCCAGACCTGGGAACCTGAAGCTTTCTTT. Its protein product is CASSQTWEPEAFF.

This clonotype occurred many times. The chain has TRBV5-4 and TRBJ2-5, with 11 bases that match TRBD2. There are 16 residues in the CDR3. CDR1 SGHNT and CDR2 YYREEE come from the germline V gene (reference sequence). Losses at the gene ends were 4 bases for V and 1 base for J; bases not matched to a gene: 6. CDR3: CASSPGLAGLQETQYF. The CDR3 nucleotides read TGTGCCAGCAGCCCAGGACTAGCGGGCCTCCAAGAGACCCAGTACTTC.

This clonotype came up many times. This chain links TRBV6-1 with TRBJ2-3; a possible D gene is TRBD1 (6 bases). V was trimmed by 7 bases and J by 2 bases, leaving 13 bases between them. The CDR3 loop spans 14 amino acids. Per the germline V gene, CDR1 is MNHNS and CDR2 is SASEGT. CDR3 sequence reads: CASNPRGSTDTQYF. In DNA form, the CDR3 reads TGTGCCAGCAACCCCAGGGGTTCCACAGATACGCAGTATTTT.